Listed here are 24 T cell receptor beta chains from one sample, sequenced in a study of T cell responses to AZD1222 COVID-19 vaccine. The repertoire was sequenced with immunoSEQ multiplex PCR; TCRdb's copy has only in-frame clones and lacks some. The sample consists of around 66,000 clones, 79% of them appearing once. The sequenced sample was peripheral blood, obtained on day 0 of MenACWY control vaccination. The source of these receptors is an adult in good health.

The rearrangement links TRBV11-2 to TRBJ2-7; D is unresolved. CDR3 length: 13 residues. Looked up from germline, CDR1 is SGHAT and CDR2 is FQNNGV. The V gene lost 1 base and the J gene lost 0 bases, with 4 bases spanning the gap. CDR3 protein: CASSLVLSYEQYF. The CDR3 DNA reads as TGTGCCAGCAGCTTAGTTCTCTCCTACGAGCAGTACTTC.

This chain uses TRBV30 with TRBJ2-3; D may be TRBD2 (5 bases). Germline loops: CDR1 GTSNPN, CDR2 SVGIG (reference sequence). V lost 5 bases and J lost 0, with 15 bases in between. This CDR3 region has 15 residues. For the CDR3, the DNA is TGTGCCTGGGGGGTAGCGTCTCCTAGCACAGATACGCAGTATTTT. This translates into CAWGVASPSTDTQYF.

The chain joins TRBV5-6 to TRBJ2-1; D is ambiguous. V lost 0 bases and J 5 bases, leaving 21 bases between the germline ends. Germline lookup yields CDR1 SGHDT and CDR2 YYEEEE. CDR3 size: 18 residues. The CDR3 DNA reads TGTGCCAGCAGCTTGGGTCTAACTTCTCGATGGGGAAACAATGAGCAGTTCTTC. It specifies CASSLGLTSRWGNNEQFF.

V is TRBV5-1 and J is TRBJ1-6, with D tentatively TRBD1 (6 bases). Trimming stripped 0 bases from V and 5 bases from J, with 15 bases between. Per the germline V gene, CDR1 is SGHRS and CDR2 is YFSETQ. This CDR3 is 17 amino acids long. The CDR3 DNA follows: TGCGCCAGCAGCTTGGCCGGAGGACAGATCAATAATTCACCCCTCCACTTT. It yields the protein CASSLAGGQINNSPLHF.

The chain carries TRBV7-6 and TRBJ2-3; 8 bases fit TRBD1. V lost 5 bases, J lost 5 bases, and 6 bases stayed unmatched. Looked up from germline, CDR1 is SGHVS and CDR2 is FNYEAQ. CDR3 length: 14 amino acids. For the CDR3, the DNA is TGTGCCAGCAGCAGCGGACAGGGAAGAGATACGCAGTATTTT. Protein product: CASSSGQGRDTQYF.

The chain employs TRBV27 and TRBJ1-1; weak D call: TRBD1 (6 bases). Between the trimmed V and J ends, which lost 10 bases and 2 bases, there was a span of 14 bases. The CDR3 is made up of 13 amino acids. CDR1 is MNHEY and CDR2 is SMNVEV in the germline V gene (reference sequence). CDR3 loop: CATSRGSNTEAFF. The CDR3 nucleotides are TGTGCCACCTCGAGGGGGTCCAACACTGAAGCTTTCTTT.

The rearrangement joins TRBV18 to TRBJ2-1; a possible D gene is TRBD2 (6 bases). This CDR3 region has 15 residues. The ends were cut back, 3 bases at V and 10 bases at J, with 19 bases in the middle. From germline, CDR1 is KGHSH and CDR2 LQKENI. The CDR3 sequence: CASSPPGGGSWEQFF. The DNA of the CDR3 is TGTGCCAGCTCACCGCCCGGGGGAGGTTCATGGGAGCAGTTCTTC. Variable domain in full (rest from reference TRBV18 and TRBJ2-1): NAGVMQNPRHLVRRRGQEARLRCSPMKGHSHVYWYRQLPEEGLKFMVYLQKENIIDESGMPKERFSAEFPKEGPSILRIQQVVRGDSAAYFCASSPPGGGSWEQFFGPGTRLTVL.

The rearrangement links TRBV30 to TRBJ2-7, with a tentative D call TRBD2 (6 bases). Trimming took 0 bases from V and 2 from J, leaving 17 bases between them. The V gene's germline CDR1 is GTSNPN and CDR2 SVGIG (reference sequence). The CDR3 contains 16 residues. The CDR3 bases are TGTGCCTGGAGTGTAGGAAGTGGGACTTGGGCCTACGAGCAGTACTTC. The encoded protein is CAWSVGSGTWAYEQYF.

The rearrangement uses TRBV11-1 and TRBJ1-1, with a tentative D call TRBD1 (5 bases). Germline CDR1 reads SGHAT; CDR2 reads FQDESV (reference sequence). The V end was cut by 0 bases, the J end by 11 bases, with 13 bases between. The CDR3 spans 13 residues. The CDR3: CASSLAGDSRAFF. CDR3 nucleotide sequence: TGTGCCAGCAGCTTAGCCGGAGACAGCCGGGCTTTCTTT.

The chain's CDR3 is CASRLFGTQIYNEQFF. The CDR3 DNA reads TGTGCAAGTCGCTTATTCGGGACCCAGATCTACAATGAGCAGTTCTTC. V and J are TRBV12-2 and TRBJ2-1. TRBV12-2 is an annotated pseudogene. The CDR3 has 16 amino acids.

The J gene is TRBJ2-3, the V gene TRBV5-1; no firm D call. This CDR3 contains 14 residues. The V gene's germline CDR1 is SGHRS and CDR2 YFSETQ. V gave up 0 bases and J gave up 2 bases, with 7 bases separating them. This chain's CDR3 is CASSLEQTTDTQYF. The CDR3 DNA reads as TGCGCCAGCAGCTTGGAACAGACCACAGATACGCAGTATTTT.

This clone showed up just once. The rearrangement uses TRBV6-2 or TRBV6-3 and TRBJ2-1; 10 bases are shared with TRBD2. The germline CDR1 and CDR2 sequences are MNHEY and SVGEGT. V was clipped by 5 bases and J by 4 bases; unmatched bases: 5. The CDR3 loop spans 15 amino acids. The CDR3 here is CASSTLAGPYNEQFF. CDR3 nucleotide sequence: TGTGCCAGCAGTACACTAGCGGGGCCATACAATGAGCAGTTCTTC.

This clone was counted only a few times. This chain uses TRBV7-9 with TRBJ2-2, with 7 bases aligning to TRBD1. The CDR3 covers 13 residues. V was clipped by 11 bases and J by 1 base; unmatched bases: 4. From germline, CDR1 is SEHNR and CDR2 FQNEAQ (reference sequence). The CDR3 sequence: CAGNRGNTGELFF. DNA of the CDR3: TGTGCCGGAAACAGGGGGAACACCGGGGAGCTGTTTTTT.

This chain links TRBV29-1 with TRBJ1-1; unclear D gene. V lost 5 bases and J 0 bases, leaving 7 bases between the germline ends. Looked up from germline, CDR1 is SQVTM and CDR2 is ANQGSEA. CDR3 length: 12 amino acids. The CDR3 bases are TGCAGCGTTAAGAGAATGAACACTGAAGCTTTCTTT. Translating gives CSVKRMNTEAFF.

V is TRBV30 and J is TRBJ2-2, with a possible D match to TRBD2 (5 bases). Per the germline V gene, CDR1 is GTSNPN and CDR2 is SVGIG (reference sequence). The ends were cut back, 4 bases at V and 3 bases at J, with 12 bases in the middle. This CDR3 comprises 14 residues. The CDR3 loop is CAWTKRLDTGELFF. CDR3 nucleotide sequence: TGTGCCTGGACAAAGCGGTTGGACACCGGGGAGCTGTTTTTT.

The chain joins TRBV28 to TRBJ2-1; the match to TRBD1 covers 8 bases. In germline, CDR1 is MDHEN, CDR2 SYDVKM. Unmatched junction bases numbered 5, after V lost 4 bases and J lost 0 bases. CDR3 length: 16 amino acids. For the CDR3, the DNA is TGTGCCAGCAGTTCCAGGGGGCTTACCTCCTACAATGAGCAGTTCTTC. Its translation is CASSSRGLTSYNEQFF. Full variable domain (missing parts from reference TRBV28 and TRBJ2-1): DVKVTQSSRYLVKRTGEKVFLECVQDMDHENMFWYRQDPGLGLRLIYFSYDVKMKEKGDIPEGYSVSREKKERFSLILESASTNQTSMYLCASSSRGLTSYNEQFFGPGTRLTVL.

The chain joins TRBV5-5 to TRBJ1-2; TRBD1 agrees at 7 bases. J was trimmed by 8 bases and V by 5 bases; bases with no gene match: 18. There are 16 residues in the CDR3. Germline CDR1 is SGHKS and CDR2 is YYEKEE (reference sequence). CDR3 DNA: TGTGCCAGCAGAACCTCACAGGGGAGTAAAATGGAGGGCTACACCTTC. The encoded protein is CASRTSQGSKMEGYTF.

V gene TRBV7-2 combines with J gene TRBJ2-5, with 8 bases identical to TRBD2. J lost 5 bases, V lost 3 bases, and 5 bases had no gene match. The length of the CDR3 is 14 residues. Germline CDR1 SGHTA, CDR2 FQGNSA. As DNA, the CDR3 is TGTGCCAGCAGCTTGAGCGGGAGTAGGGAGACCCAGTACTTC. Its translation is CASSLSGSRETQYF.

This sequence joins TRBV5-1 and TRBJ2-1; D could derive from TRBD1 or TRBD2 (5 bases each). Trimming left V 0 bases short and J 5 bases short, with 15 bases between. The CDR3 loop spans 16 amino acids. Germline-derived CDR1 and CDR2 are SGHRS and YFSETQ. CDR3 in amino acids: CASSLELGRSNNEQFF. The CDR3 DNA sequence: TGCGCCAGCAGCTTGGAACTGGGACGATCAAACAATGAGCAGTTCTTC. The whole variable domain, filled in from reference TRBV5-1 and TRBJ2-1, reads KAGVTQTPRYLIKTRGQQVTLSCSPISGHRSVSWYQQTPGQGLQFLFEYFSETQRNKGNFPGRFSGRQFSNSRSEMNVSTLELGDSALYLCASSLELGRSNNEQFFGPGTRLTVL.

The chain carries TRBV28 and TRBJ1-5, with D unresolved. The germline V and J ends were trimmed by 4 bases and 0 bases, with 13 bases remaining between them. This CDR3 is built from 16 residues. CDR1 is MDHEN and CDR2 is SYDVKM in the germline V gene. The CDR3 DNA reads as TGTGCCAGCAGTTCCTACCTATCTAATAGCAATCAGCCCCAGCATTTT. Amino acids: CASSSYLSNSNQPQHF.

The chain recombines TRBV7-8 with TRBJ2-5; 11 nucleotides match TRBD2. V was pared by 5 bases and J by 3 bases, with 2 bases of the junction left unmatched. Germline V lookup: CDR1 SGHVS, CDR2 FQNEAQ. The CDR3 covers 14 residues. The CDR3 region has the DNA TGTGCCAGCAGCCTGGGACTAGCGGAAGAGACCCAGTACTTC. It codes for CASSLGLAEETQYF.

This clone turned up a few times. The J gene is TRBJ1-5, the V gene TRBV4-1, with D perhaps TRBD1 (6 bases). V dropped 4 bases and J dropped 1 base, with 11 bases sitting between them. The CDR3 covers 15 residues. Germline-derived CDR1 and CDR2 are MGHRA and YSYEKL. Written as DNA, the CDR3 is TGCGCCAGCAGCCCAGGGGATGGGAGCAATCAGCCCCAGCATTTT. It encodes CASSPGDGSNQPQHF.

The chain links TRBV5-5 to TRBJ1-3, with a tentative D call TRBD1 (6 bases). CDR1 is SGHKS, CDR2 YYEKEE, per germline (reference sequence). This CDR3 is built from 16 residues. The V end lost 5 bases, the J end lost 1 base, and 16 bases lay between the germline ends. DNA for the CDR3: TGTGCCAGCAGTCTTACAGGGAAGGGATCTGGAAACACCATATATTTT. Its protein product is CASSLTGKGSGNTIYF.

The genes are TRBV12-3 or TRBV12-4 and TRBJ2-1; the match to TRBD1 covers 8 bases. This CDR3 is built from 12 residues. The J segment lost 12 bases and the V segment lost 3 bases, leaving 4 bases of the junction unmatched. The CDR3 region has the DNA TGTGCCAGCAGTTTGATCGGGACAGGGCAGTTCTTC. Translating it yields CASSLIGTGQFF.